One and the same sample provided the 23 T cell receptor beta chains below, sequenced in a study of healthy donors' naive CD4 and CD8 T cells (dated by TCRdb to the mid-2010s). The instrument given in TCRdb is 454 GS FLX Titanium. A previously published linear amplification protocol was used to build TCR libraries from roughly 480 ng of total RNA. The public reads were reanalyzed by TCRdb: fastp trimming at Q25, MiXCR alignment, in-frame beta chains only. For every CDR3 protein sequence, its rows merge into one entry that carries the most common genes and DNA. This sample lists about 200,000 distinct CDR3 sequences; 65% to 75% were detected once. In total, the top ten clones hold 2% to 2.5% of the sample. Sample: naive CD4+ and CD8+ T cells sorted from blood, pooled from several donors. The cell subset or site label, read with the paper, signifies: FACS-sorted naive CD4+ (CD45RO-CD45RA+) and naive CD8+ (CD45RA+CD27bright) T cells. These receptors originate from a pool of human donors in good health; the sample pools cells from several healthy donors.

This chain links TRBV11-1 with TRBJ1-1; tentatively, D is TRBD1 (5 bases). This CDR3 is built from 15 residues. Trimming removed 4 bases from V and 1 base from J, with 13 bases in between. Looked up from germline, CDR1 is SGHAT and CDR2 is FQDESV (reference sequence). CDR3 sequence (DNA): TGTGCCAGCAGCTCGTACAGGAGACCGAACACTGAAGCTTTCTTT. Its translation is CASSSYRRPNTEAFF.

The chain employs TRBV6-1 and TRBJ2-7, with 9 positions matching TRBD1. CDR3 length: 13 residues. Germline CDR1 reads MNHNS; CDR2 reads SASEGT. Trimming cost V 6 bases and J 2 bases; bases outside gene matches: 2. This chain's CDR3 is CASRGQGPYEQYF. The DNA of the CDR3 is TGTGCCAGCAGGGGACAGGGACCCTACGAGCAGTACTTC.

Here the CDR3 DNA reads TGCGCCCCTCTCGGGGGTTGGTGGGAGACCCAGTACTTC. It translates to CAPLGGWWETQYF. The V call is TRBV4-3, the J call TRBJ2-5, with D perhaps TRBD2 (6 bases). V lost 11 bases to trimming and J lost 5 bases, with 18 bases between them. The CDR3 sequence is 13 residues long. Germline V gene data show CDR1 as LGHNA and CDR2 as YSLEER.

The rearrangement uses TRBV11-2 and TRBJ1-5; D remains unclear. With 4 bases removed from V and 9 bases from J, the gap between germline ends came to 13 bases. Germline lookup yields CDR1 SGHAT and CDR2 FQNNGV. The CDR3 consists of 13 residues. CDR3 bases: TGTGCCAGCAGCTATGATCCAGGTGGGCCCCAGCATTTT. The encoded protein is CASSYDPGGPQHF.

J is TRBJ1-1 and V is TRBV29-1; no clear D gene. The CDR3 length is 12 residues. Germline V gene sequence: CDR1 SQVTM, CDR2 ANQGSEA. V was cut by 2 bases and J by 4 bases, with 8 bases left in between. For the CDR3, the DNA is TGCAGCGTTGAACGAGGCGGCACTGAAGCTTTCTTT. Its protein is CSVERGGTEAFF.

V and J are TRBV6-2 or TRBV6-3 and TRBJ2-1; the match to TRBD1 covers 9 bases. Germline-derived CDR1 and CDR2 are MNHEY and SVGEGT. The CDR3 is 17 residues long. Losses at the gene ends were 8 bases for V and 7 bases for J; bases not matched to a gene: 18. DNA for the CDR3: TGTGCCAGCGGGACAGGGTTCGTAGCCGTCTCACAGAATGAGCAGTTCTTC. Translation gives CASGTGFVAVSQNEQFF.

The chain couples TRBV5-4 to TRBJ2-5; 10 bases match TRBD1. The CDR3 is 16 residues long. Unmatched junction bases numbered 8, after V lost 4 bases and J lost 2 bases. Germline CDR1 and CDR2: SGHNT and YYREEE (reference sequence). In nucleotides, the CDR3 is TGTGCCAGCAGCGGGGGACAGGGGATAGCGCAAGAGACCCAGTACTTC. This encodes CASSGGQGIAQETQYF.

This clonotype was observed a handful of times. The rearrangement joins TRBV12-5 to TRBJ2-4; 7 positions match TRBD2. V was pared by 5 bases and J by 7 bases, with 11 bases of the junction left unmatched. Germline V gives CDR1 LGHNT, CDR2 FRNRAP. This CDR3 spans 15 amino acids. The CDR3 loop is CASGLGGAFRNIQYF. The DNA for the CDR3 is TGTGCTAGTGGTCTGGGAGGGGCGTTCCGGAACATTCAGTACTTC.

J is TRBJ1-1 and V is TRBV5-1; weak D call: TRBD1 (6 bases). Deletions cut 4 bases from V and 2 bases from J, with 21 bases between. The germline CDR1 and CDR2 sequences are SGHRS and YFSETQ. The CDR3 sequence is 17 residues long. The CDR3 region is CASSLRPPGQFNTEAFF. The CDR3 DNA follows: TGCGCCAGCAGCCTACGTCCCCCCGGACAGTTTAACACTGAAGCTTTCTTT.

The chain is built from TRBV6-6 and TRBJ2-7; perhaps TRBD2 as D (5 bases). Germline values: CDR1 MNHNY, CDR2 SVGAGI (reference sequence). V gave up 2 bases and J gave up 3 bases, with 8 bases separating them. The CDR3 contains 13 residues. The chain's CDR3 is CASSYGGLYEQYF. The CDR3 bases are TGTGCCAGCAGTTACGGCGGGCTCTACGAGCAGTACTTC.

The V gene is TRBV12-3 or TRBV12-4, the J gene TRBJ2-7, with 7 bases aligning to TRBD1. Unmatched junction bases numbered 14, after V lost 6 bases and J lost 6 bases. CDR3 length: 15 amino acids. The CDR3 nucleotides read TGTGCCAGCAGCCCTGCCGGGACAGTCGGCTGCGAGCAGTACTTC. This gives the protein CASSPAGTVGCEQYF.

This chain uses TRBV30 with TRBJ1-5; D gene uncertain. The germline V gene encodes CDR1 GTSNPN and CDR2 SVGIG (reference sequence). The CDR3 consists of 13 residues. Trimming shortened V by 2 bases and J by 4 bases, and 9 bases separated the two germline ends. Here the CDR3 reads CAWSRTGNQPQHF. Written as DNA, the CDR3 is TGTGCCTGGAGTCGAACCGGGAATCAGCCCCAGCATTTT.

The count of this clonotype is one. This chain links TRBV29-1 with TRBJ2-7, with a weak D call TRBD1 (6 bases). The CDR3 sequence is 11 residues long. Germline V lookup: CDR1 SQVTM, CDR2 ANQGSEA. Between the trimmed V and J ends, which lost 5 bases and 6 bases, there was a span of 11 bases. CDR3 DNA sequence: TGCAGCGTTCCCAGGGGCGGCGAGCAGTACTTC. Translating it yields CSVPRGGEQYF.

The chain combines TRBV29-1 with TRBJ1-1; D is unresolved. The CDR3 runs 13 residues. The V and J ends lost 3 bases and 0 bases respectively, with 8 bases between them. Looked up from germline, CDR1 is SQVTM and CDR2 is ANQGSEA. The CDR3 region is CSVDAGLNTEAFF. As DNA, the CDR3 is TGCAGCGTTGATGCGGGCCTGAACACTGAAGCTTTCTTT.

This chain connects TRBV20-1 to TRBJ1-5, with D possibly matching TRBD1 (6 bases). Germline CDR1 reads DFQATT; CDR2 reads SNEGSKA (reference sequence). V lost 3 bases and J lost 6, with 15 bases in between. The CDR3 spans 14 residues. CDR3 loop: CSASPGTTLQPQHF. CDR3 DNA sequence: TGCAGTGCTAGTCCCGGGACAACTCTTCAGCCCCAGCATTTT.

The chain employs TRBV19 and TRBJ1-3; D gene unclear. This CDR3 is 16 amino acids long. Germline lookup yields CDR1 LNHDA and CDR2 SQIVND (reference sequence). V lost 6 bases and J lost 2, with 17 bases in between. The CDR3 loop reads CASSPLLGKTGNTIYF. The CDR3 DNA sequence: TGTGCCAGTAGCCCCCTCCTGGGAAAGACTGGAAACACCATATATTTT.

V is TRBV2 and J is TRBJ2-5; TRBD2 is a possible D gene (5 bases). In germline, CDR1 is SNHLY, CDR2 FYNNEI. The ends were cut back, 8 bases at V and 3 bases at J, with 10 bases in the middle. The CDR3 sequence is 12 residues long. CDR3 region: CASSNGEETQYF. CDR3 bases: TGTGCCAGCTCTAACGGGGAAGAGACCCAGTACTTC.

The V and J genes are TRBV19 and TRBJ2-1, with D hard to call. Trimming pared 2 bases from V and 1 base from J, leaving 9 bases between. This CDR3 is 15 amino acids long. Looked up from germline, CDR1 is LNHDA and CDR2 is SQIVND (reference sequence). The DNA of the CDR3 is TGTGCCAGTAGTATATCGGGTCCTTCCTACAATGAGCAGTTCTTC. Its translation: CASSISGPSYNEQFF.

This sequence joins TRBV21-1 and TRBJ2-1; the table's D call of TRBD2 was not tested on the DNA. TRBV21-1 is a pseudogene locus. CDR3 length equals 17 residues. As DNA, the CDR3 is TGTGCCCTCTCCGGGACTAGCGGGAGAGAATCCTACAATGAGCAGTTCTTC. Amino acids: CALSGTSGRESYNEQFF.

V usage is TRBV27 and J usage is TRBJ2-3; possible D gene TRBD2, 5 bases. V was clipped by 3 bases and J by 5 bases, with 12 bases between them. Germline values: CDR1 MNHEY, CDR2 SMNVEV (reference sequence). This CDR3 has 14 residues. CDR3 DNA sequence: TGTGCCAGCAGTTTTCGCGGACGGGGAGATACGCAGTATTTT. It specifies CASSFRGRGDTQYF.

The V and J genes are TRBV20-1 and TRBJ2-1; D remains unclear. This CDR3 comprises 14 residues. Trimming left V 2 bases short and J 4 bases short, with 12 bases between. Germline V gene sequence: CDR1 DFQATT, CDR2 SNEGSKA (reference sequence). The CDR3 is CSARSQDQYNEQFF. In nucleotides, the CDR3 is TGCAGTGCTAGAAGCCAGGATCAATACAATGAGCAGTTCTTC.

The chain recombines TRBV27 with TRBJ2-5, with no clear D. This CDR3 is built from 14 residues. Germline V gene lookup returns CDR1 MNHEY and CDR2 SMNVEV (reference sequence). Trimming cost V 4 bases and J 1 base, with 10 bases left between them. The CDR3 sequence is CASSSTNSQETQYF. In nucleotides, the CDR3 is TGTGCCAGCAGTTCCACGAACTCCCAAGAGACCCAGTACTTC.

This chain links TRBV29-1 with TRBJ2-5; D gene unclear. The CDR3 consists of 12 residues. Per germline, CDR1 SQVTM and CDR2 ANQGSEA. The V end was cut by 2 bases, the J end by 5 bases, with 9 bases between. CDR3 sequence (DNA): TGCAGCGTTGAACGGGTGGGCGAGACCCAGTACTTC. Translated: CSVERVGETQYF. Looking up the rest from reference TRBV29-1 and TRBJ2-5 gives the full variable domain: SAVISQKPSRDICQRGTSLTIQCQVDSQVTMMFWYRQQPGQSLTLIATANQGSEATYESGFVIDKFPISRPNLTFSTLTVSNMSPEDSSIYLCSVERVGETQYFGPGTRLLVL.